This T cell receptor (beta chain) appears in the sequencing data of a study of blood T cell repertoires in COVID-19. In the study overall: Acute and convalescent COVID-19 specimens originated in the United States, Italy and Spain. T cells, B-cell-depleted T cells, or PBMCs supplied cDNA or gDNA.

Germline CDR1 reads MDHEN; CDR2 reads SYDVKM. Trimming stripped 4 bases from V and 4 bases from J, with 13 bases between. The CDR3 loop spans 14 amino acids. In the study's own analysis: Counts of nucleated cells, estimated from reference gene primer amplification, were obtained. Clones were sequenced by immunoSEQ multiplex PCR, and TCRdb holds only the in-frame ones, with some missing. Clonal size and the V and J genes are those of that table, whereas D and trimming came from the DNA. The table includes around 70,000 clones, 75% detected once. The source of this sequence is a man aged 65 to 79 with acute or convalescent COVID-19. Sequences were obtained from peripheral blood. The chain joins TRBV28 to TRBJ1-1; D unresolved. CDR3 sequence (DNA): TGTGCCAGCAGTTCTGGGAGTGGAGGCACTGAAGCTTTCTTT. It translates to CASSSGSGGTEAFF.